One sample yielded the 11 T cell receptor beta chains listed below, sequenced in a study of T cell responses to AZD1222 COVID-19 vaccine. Assay: immunoSEQ multiplex PCR; the TCRdb copy retains only in-frame clones and omits some. The sample shows 150,000 or so clones, about 92% of them seen only once. The sample was peripheral blood, taken on day 0 of AZD1222 vaccination. These TCRs come from an adult in good health.

V is TRBV4-1 and J is TRBJ1-2; maybe TRBD1 (5 bases). The CDR3 sequence is 13 residues long. Germline values: CDR1 MGHRA, CDR2 YSYEKL. V was cut by 2 bases and J by 8 bases, with 12 bases left in between. The CDR3 is CASSQSPGLGYTF. In DNA, the CDR3 is TGCGCCAGCAGCCAATCTCCAGGGTTGGGCTACACCTTC.

The rearrangement joins TRBV7-2 to TRBJ1-1; D call uncertain. V lost 4 bases, J lost 0 bases, and 12 bases lay in between. This CDR3 is built from 15 residues. Germline CDR1 SGHTA, CDR2 FQGNSA. The CDR3 nucleotides read TGTGCCAGCAGCTCGCAGGAGACCATGAACACTGAAGCTTTCTTT. Translation gives CASSSQETMNTEAFF. Looking up the rest from reference TRBV7-2 and TRBJ1-1 gives the full variable domain: GAGVSQSPSNKVTEKGKDVELRCDPISGHTALYWYRQSLGQGLEFLIYFQGNSAPDKSGLPSDRFSAERTGGSVSTLTIQRTQQEDSAVYLCASSSQETMNTEAFFGQGTRLTVV.

A few counts support this clone. The rearrangement joins TRBV6-5 to TRBJ2-2; D gene unclear. This CDR3 has 10 amino acids. V lost 7 bases, J lost 8 bases, and 5 bases lay in between. Germline CDR1 MNHEY, CDR2 SVGAGI. The CDR3 bases are TGTGCCAGCACCCAAGGGGAGCTGTTTTTT. This gives the protein CASTQGELFF.

This clone occurred once. The same CDR3 arises from other DNA sequences in this sample as well. The V call is TRBV14, the J call TRBJ1-5, with 8 bases fitting TRBD1. V lost 1 base to trimming and J lost 5 bases; unmatched junction nucleotides: 4. This CDR3 has 15 amino acids. Looked up from germline, CDR1 is SGHDN and CDR2 is FVKESK. The CDR3: CASSQGQGFDQPQHF. The CDR3 DNA sequence: TGTGCCAGCAGCCAAGGACAGGGGTTCGATCAGCCCCAGCATTTT.

In its sample, this clone was seen once. This rearrangement joins TRBV5-5 to TRBJ1-2, with D tentatively TRBD1 (5 bases). The CDR3 extends over 13 amino acids. Trimming took off 4 bases at V and 4 bases at J, with 11 bases between the two ends. Germline CDR1 SGHKS, CDR2 YYEKEE (reference sequence). In DNA, the CDR3 is TGTGCCAGCAGCCAGACAGTGGGCTATGGCTACACCTTC. Residues: CASSQTVGYGYTF. Complete variable domain (other parts from reference TRBV5-5 and TRBJ1-2): DAGVTQSPTHLIKTRGQQVTLRCSPISGHKSVSWYQQVLGQGPQFIFQYYEKEERGRGNFPDRFSARQFPNYSSELNVNALLLGDSALYLCASSQTVGYGYTFGSGTRLTVV.

The rearrangement links TRBV3-1 (or the pseudogene TRBV3-2) to TRBJ2-1; TRBD2 matches at 7 bases. With V trimmed by 1 base and J by 8 bases, 8 bases remained unmatched. The CDR3 covers 15 residues. Per the germline V gene, CDR1 is LGHDT and CDR2 is YNNKEL (reference sequence). CDR3 sequence reads: CASSQGVERGYEQFF. The CDR3 nucleotides read TGTGCCAGCAGCCAAGGAGTGGAGCGGGGCTATGAGCAGTTCTTC.

Only one count was recorded for this clone. The chain links TRBV18 to TRBJ2-3; D is ambiguous. CDR3 size: 15 residues. Germline V gene sequence: CDR1 KGHSH, CDR2 LQKENI. V lost 1 base, J lost 5 bases, and 13 bases lay in between. As DNA, the CDR3 is TGTGCCAGCTCACCACTCCGGGCCCTGGGAGATACGCAGTATTTT. Amino acid sequence: CASSPLRALGDTQYF. The full variable domain, completed using reference TRBV18 and TRBJ2-3, is NAGVMQNPRHLVRRRGQEARLRCSPMKGHSHVYWYRQLPEEGLKFMVYLQKENIIDESGMPKERFSAEFPKEGPSILRIQQVVRGDSAAYFCASSPLRALGDTQYFGPGTRLTVL.

V and J are TRBV2 and TRBJ2-7, with 7 bases matching TRBD1. The germline CDR1 and CDR2 sequences are SNHLY and FYNNEI. The CDR3 extends over 16 amino acids. Trimming removed 3 bases from V and 5 bases from J; junction bases left unmatched: 13. The DNA of the CDR3 is TGTGCCAGCAGTGATGGCATAGAGACAGGGATCCACGAGCAGTACTTC. Translated: CASSDGIETGIHEQYF.

The rearrangement joins TRBV19 to TRBJ2-5, with D possibly matching TRBD1 (6 bases). Germline CDR1 is LNHDA and CDR2 is SQIVND (reference sequence). With 1 base removed from V and 5 bases from J, the gap between germline ends came to 11 bases. The CDR3 consists of 14 residues. CDR3 protein: CASSIVWGRETQYF. The CDR3 DNA reads as TGTGCCAGTAGTATAGTATGGGGGCGGGAGACCCAGTACTTC.

This chain joins TRBV6-5 and TRBJ1-5; D unclear. Between the trimmed V and J ends, which lost 6 bases and 3 bases, there was a span of 9 bases. Germline loops: CDR1 MNHEY, CDR2 SVGAGI. CDR3 size: 13 residues. The CDR3 region has the DNA TGTGCCAGCAGGGACCAAATCAATCAGCCCCAGCATTTT. Translated: CASRDQINQPQHF.

The chain uses TRBV7-3 and TRBJ2-3; D not certain. Germline CDR1 SGHTA, CDR2 FQGTGA. Trimming took off 2 bases at V and 4 bases at J, with 10 bases between the two ends. The CDR3 has 14 residues. CDR3 loop: CASSLGERADTQYF. CDR3 DNA: TGTGCCAGCAGCTTAGGCGAGCGTGCAGATACGCAGTATTTT.